A selection of T cell receptor beta chains follows, all from one sample in a study of vaccination and CD4 T cells after COVID-19. Their antigen targets remain unknown. TCRdb used MiXCR to reprocess the PCR reads, holding one entry per CDR3 protein. The sample consists of approximately 18,000 distinct CDR3 sequences, under 60% of them appearing once. This specimen was CD4+ T cells from blood, cultured in vitro, taken after SARS-CoV-2 vaccination. Source of these receptors: a human donor who had recovered from COVID-19. CDR3s include the opening cysteine and the closing phenylalanine or tryptophan. The order of the fields is V gene, clone size, D gene, J gene, CDR3 protein, CDR3 DNA. A D gene is named only where the DNA matches it firmly. Not every row has a clone size; where given, it reads once, few, many or a size class.

TRBV27	few	TRBD1	TRBJ1-6	CASSYTTGRTSPLHF	TGTGCCAGCAGTTATACGACAGGGCGGACTTCACCCCTCCACTTT
TRBV20-1	NA	NA	TRBJ1-6	CNAPGGRRNNSPLHF	TGCAATGCTCCCGGGGGCCGGAGAAATAATTCACCCCTCCACTTT
TRBV11-3	NA	NA	TRBJ1-6	CASSLASYSPLHF	TGTGCCAGCAGCTTAGCATCATATTCACCCCTCCACTTT
TRBV20-1	few	NA	TRBJ2-5	CSARDGEETQYF	TGCAGTGCTAGAGACGGGGAAGAGACCCAGTACTTC
TRBV16	once	NA	TRBJ1-1	CASSQSLNTEAFF	TGTGCCAGCAGCCAATCGTTGAACACTGAAGCTTTCTTT
TRBV11-2	NA	TRBD1	TRBJ1-2	CASRSDRDDGYTF	TGTGCCAGCAGATCCGACAGGGATGATGGCTACACCTTC
TRBV7-6	few	NA	TRBJ2-5	CASSLVQGWETQYF	TGTGCCAGCAGCTTAGTCCAGGGCTGGGAGACCCAGTACTTC
TRBV20-1	NA	NA	TRBJ1-5	CSAQSPRGPVGAQHF	TGCAGTGCTCAGAGTCCGCGGGGTCCCGTTGGAGCCCAGCATTTT
TRBV6-1	few	NA	TRBJ1-2	CASSNRGYYGYTF	TGTGCCAGCAGTAATAGAGGGTACTATGGCTACACCTTC
TRBV12-3/TRBV12-4	NA	NA	TRBJ1-2	CASSLSVGGFNGYTF	TGTGCCAGCAGTTTATCAGTCGGGGGCTTCAACGGCTACACCTTC
TRBV12-3/TRBV12-4	NA	NA	TRBJ1-5	CASRYRGGSNQPQHF	TGTGCCAGCAGGTACCGAGGGGGGAGTAATCAGCCCCAGCATTTT
TRBV20-1	NA	NA	TRBJ2-3	CSARVTDTQYF	TGCAGTGCTAGAGTGACAGATACGCAGTATTTT
TRBV20-1	once	NA	TRBJ2-7	CSARVFSGTPYEQYF	TGCAGTGCTAGAGTATTTTCGGGAACCCCTTACGAGCAGTACTTC
TRBV20-1	NA	TRBD1	TRBJ2-4	CSEGQGAGDIQYF	TGCAGTGAAGGACAGGGGGCCGGAGACATTCAGTACTTC
TRBV4-2	once	NA	TRBJ1-1	CASSQDPLASSKAFF	TGTGCCAGCAGCCAAGATCCCCTAGCCAGTTCTAAAGCTTTCTTT
TRBV20-1	NA	NA	TRBJ2-3	CSARGTGATSTDTQYF	TGCAGTGCTAGAGGCACGGGAGCCACTAGCACAGATACGCAGTATTTT
TRBV20-1	NA	NA	TRBJ2-2	CSAKGGAANTGELFF	TGCAGTGCTAAAGGGGGGGCTGCGAACACCGGGGAGCTGTTTTTT
TRBV6-2/TRBV6-3	few	NA	TRBJ2-7	CATTDSAYEQYF	TGTGCCACCACGGACTCCGCCTACGAGCAGTACTTC
TRBV20-1	medium-sized	TRBD1	TRBJ1-5	CSARWQGAYSNQPQHF	TGCAGTGCTAGATGGCAGGGGGCCTATAGCAATCAGCCCCAGCATTTT
TRBV27	NA	NA	TRBJ1-5	CASRLGGAGNQPQHF	TGTGCCAGCAGATTGGGGGGGGCTGGCAATCAGCCCCAGCATTTT
TRBV6-1	few	TRBD2	TRBJ2-5	CASRLGGGASETQYF	TGTGCCAGCAGATTGGGCGGGGGGGCTTCGGAGACCCAGTACTTC
TRBV6-1	NA	TRBD1	TRBJ1-6	CASRDRAGRNSPLHF	TGTGCCAGCAGGGACAGGGCTGGGAGAAATTCACCCCTCCACTTT
TRBV19	NA	TRBD1	TRBJ1-1	CASSRRTGGGLTEAFF	TGTGCCAGTAGCCGAAGGACAGGGGGTGGTTTGACTGAAGCTTTCTTT
TRBV20-1	NA	NA	TRBJ1-1	CSATYPGGFQNTEAFF	TGCAGTGCTACGTACCCCGGGGGGTTCCAGAACACTGAAGCTTTCTTT
TRBV7-9	NA	NA	TRBJ2-7	CASSPQLGSSYEQYF	TGTGCCAGCAGCCCCCAATTAGGGAGCTCCTACGAGCAGTACTTC
TRBV6-5	NA	TRBD1	TRBJ2-7	CASSYLTPGQGFEEQYF	TGTGCCAGCAGTTACCTTACCCCGGGACAGGGGTTTGAGGAGCAGTACTTC
TRBV6-2/TRBV6-3	NA	NA	TRBJ1-2	CASTRIRESLDGYTF	TGTGCCAGCACCCGGATCCGGGAGTCCCTAGATGGCTACACCTTC
TRBV12-5	NA	TRBD2	TRBJ2-3	CASGLGTSGSTDTQYF	TGTGCTAGTGGGCTTGGGACTAGCGGATCCACAGATACGCAGTATTTT
TRBV7-3	NA	TRBD2	TRBJ2-3	CASSFLAGLDTQYF	TGTGCCAGCAGCTTCTTAGCGGGGTTAGATACGCAGTATTTT
TRBV11-2	NA	TRBD1	TRBJ2-2	CASTGDRAGTGELFF	TGTGCCAGCACCGGGGACAGGGCCGGGACCGGGGAGCTGTTTTTT
TRBV20-1	few	NA	TRBJ2-3	CSADGHGGSRADTQYF	TGCAGTGCTGACGGGCATGGAGGGAGCCGGGCAGATACGCAGTATTTT